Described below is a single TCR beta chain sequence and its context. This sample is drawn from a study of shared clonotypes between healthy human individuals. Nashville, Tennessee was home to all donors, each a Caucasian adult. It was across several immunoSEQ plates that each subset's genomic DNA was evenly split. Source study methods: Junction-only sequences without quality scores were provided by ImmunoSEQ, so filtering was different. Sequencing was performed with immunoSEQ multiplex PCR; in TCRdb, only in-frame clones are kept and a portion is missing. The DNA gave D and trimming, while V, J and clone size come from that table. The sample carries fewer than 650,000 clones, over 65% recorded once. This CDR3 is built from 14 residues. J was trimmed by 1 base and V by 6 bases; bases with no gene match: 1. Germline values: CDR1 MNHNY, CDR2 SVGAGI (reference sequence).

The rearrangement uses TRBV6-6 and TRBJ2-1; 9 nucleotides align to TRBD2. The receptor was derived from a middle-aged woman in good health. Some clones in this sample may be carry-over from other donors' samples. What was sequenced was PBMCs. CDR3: CASRSGRSYNEQFF. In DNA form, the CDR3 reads TGTGCCAGCAGGAGCGGGAGGTCCTACAATGAGCAGTTCTTC.